What follows are 23 T cell receptor beta chains derived from one specimen sequenced in a study of immune evolution from preneoplasia to lung adenocarcinoma. Measured with immunoSEQ multiplex PCR; TCRdb has only the in-frame clones, and not every one. This sample has about 6,100 clones, with roughly 79% found just once. The sample was FFPE minimally invasive lung adenocarcinoma tissue. These receptors came from a person aged 60-80 years with lung adenocarcinoma.

This clone was seen a handful of times. The genes are TRBV4-1 and TRBJ1-1; the D gene is possibly TRBD1 (6 bases). The CDR3 consists of 14 residues. V lost 2 bases to trimming and J lost 5 bases, with 12 bases between them. Looked up from germline, CDR1 is MGHRA and CDR2 is YSYEKL. The CDR3 bases are TGCGCCAGCAGCCAACAGGGGAGGGGTACTGAAGCTTTCTTT. Translation gives CASSQQGRGTEAFF.

The rearrangement links TRBV18 to TRBJ2-7; the D is unclear. Per germline, CDR1 KGHSH and CDR2 LQKENI. The CDR3 is made up of 12 amino acids. V shed 2 bases and J shed 1 base, with 3 bases lying between them. DNA for the CDR3: TGTGCCAGCTCACCAACATCCTACGAGCAGTACTTC. Translated, it gives CASSPTSYEQYF.

This clone was picked up one time. V usage is TRBV6-4 and J usage is TRBJ1-1; the D is unclear. The CDR3 contains 10 residues. Germline V CDR1 and CDR2: MRHNA, SNTAGT. The ends were cut back, 10 bases at V and 6 bases at J, with 9 bases in the middle. The CDR3 region has the DNA TGTGCCACCGTCTTTCCTGAAGCTTTCTTT. Translation: CATVFPEAFF.

The chain is built from TRBV11-3 and TRBJ2-6; D may be TRBD1 (6 bases). The CDR3 covers 17 residues. The germline gives CDR1 SGHNT, CDR2 YENEEA. V was shortened by 5 bases and J by 0 bases, with 14 bases between the two germline ends. The CDR3 DNA is TGTGCCAGCAGCCTAGGGACATCGAGCTCTGGGGCCAACGTCCTGACTTTC. This gives the protein CASSLGTSSSGANVLTF. Using reference TRBV11-3 and TRBJ2-6 for the parts outside the CDR3, the full variable domain is EAGVVQSPRYKIIEKKQPVAFWCNPISGHNTLYWYLQNLGQGPELLIRYENEEAVDDSQLPKDRFSAERLKGVDSTLKIQPAELGDSAVYLCASSLGTSSSGANVLTFGAGSRLTVL.

This clone has just one count. CDR3 sequence (DNA): TGCGCCAGCAGCTTGGAGGGCCTACCAAATCAGCCCCAGCATTTT. Translation: CASSLEGLPNQPQHF. The chain joins TRBV5-1 to TRBJ1-5; the D is unclear. The CDR3 totals 15 residues. V gave up 0 bases and J gave up 4 bases, with 11 bases separating them. From germline, CDR1 is SGHRS and CDR2 YFSETQ.

The chain couples TRBV15 to TRBJ1-4, with 8 nucleotides matching TRBD1. V lost 0 bases to trimming and J lost 8 bases; unmatched junction nucleotides: 5. The CDR3 contains 15 residues. Germline V CDR1 and CDR2: LNHNV, YYDKDF (reference sequence). The CDR3, as DNA: TGTGCCACCAGCAGAGATCCCGGACAGGGAGAAAAACTGTTTTTT. The encoded protein is CATSRDPGQGEKLFF.

This clone was seen a few times. The chain employs TRBV4-2 and TRBJ2-7; 7 positions match TRBD1. Germline V gene lookup returns CDR1 LGHNA and CDR2 YNFKEQ. V trimming: 1 base; J trimming: 0 bases; junction bases outside the gene matches: 6. This CDR3 comprises 16 residues. Written as DNA, the CDR3 is TGTGCCAGCAGCCAAGGCCAGGGGGTATTCTCCTACGAGCAGTACTTC. Translated, it gives CASSQGQGVFSYEQYF.

The V call is TRBV19, the J call TRBJ2-3; no clear D. V was clipped by 6 bases and J by 2 bases, with 9 bases between them. Germline lookup yields CDR1 LNHDA and CDR2 SQIVND (reference sequence). The length of the CDR3 is 13 residues. In DNA form, the CDR3 reads TGTGCCAGTAGCTGGACGGTCACAGATACGCAGTATTTT. It specifies CASSWTVTDTQYF.

The chain carries TRBV18 and TRBJ2-5; 8 bases fit TRBD2. Trimming at V came to 3 bases and at J to 2 bases, leaving 5 bases not matched to a gene. Looked up from germline, CDR1 is KGHSH and CDR2 is LQKENI. This CDR3 has 15 residues. The CDR3 loop reads CASSPSSGGQETQYF. The DNA for the CDR3 is TGTGCCAGCTCACCGTCCAGCGGGGGACAAGAGACCCAGTACTTC.

The chain couples TRBV6-5 to TRBJ1-3; D remains ambiguous. V was clipped by 0 bases and J by 0 bases, with 9 bases between them. Germline V gene lookup returns CDR1 MNHEY and CDR2 SVGAGI. The length of the CDR3 is 16 residues. The chain's CDR3 is CASSYSTGLSGNTIYF. The CDR3 DNA sequence: TGTGCCAGCAGTTACTCGACCGGTCTCTCTGGAAACACCATATATTTT.

This chain uses TRBV18 with TRBJ2-7; D might be TRBD1 or TRBD2, each matching 5 bases. From germline, CDR1 is KGHSH and CDR2 LQKENI. The CDR3 loop spans 15 amino acids. The ends were cut back, 8 bases at V and 6 bases at J, with 23 bases in the middle. In DNA, the CDR3 is TGTGCCAGCCCCCGAAGTGGGAGAGGGGTAAGCGAGCAGTACTTC. This sequence encodes CASPRSGRGVSEQYF.

The chain has TRBV9 and TRBJ1-5; D gene unclear. V lost 4 bases and J 0 bases, leaving 11 bases between the germline ends. The CDR3 sequence is 15 residues long. Germline values: CDR1 SGDLS, CDR2 YYNGEE. This CDR3 reads CASSPRATSNQPQHF. CDR3 DNA: TGTGCCAGCAGCCCTAGGGCGACTAGCAATCAGCCCCAGCATTTT.

The rearrangement joins TRBV29-1 to TRBJ1-1, with D tentatively TRBD1 (5 bases). This CDR3 has 13 residues. Between the trimmed V and J ends, which lost 6 bases and 6 bases, there was a span of 17 bases. CDR1 SQVTM and CDR2 ANQGSEA come from the germline V gene. The CDR3 region is CSVNPTAGPEAFF. The CDR3 nucleotides are TGCAGCGTGAACCCGACAGCCGGCCCTGAAGCTTTCTTT.

This chain uses TRBV11-3 with TRBJ1-3, with D uncertain. Per germline, CDR1 SGHNT and CDR2 YENEEA. The CDR3 length is 15 residues. V shed 4 bases and J shed 2 bases, with 12 bases lying between them. As DNA, the CDR3 is TGTGCCAGCAGCTATGTCGCTGCAGCTGGAAACACCATATATTTT. Translated: CASSYVAAAGNTIYF.

The chain couples TRBV25-1 to TRBJ1-1, with 8 bases fitting TRBD1. CDR3 size: 14 residues. V was clipped by 10 bases and J by 6 bases; unmatched bases: 13. Germline CDR1 and CDR2: MGHDK and SYGVNS. The CDR3 DNA is TGTGCCACCAGGGGGCAGGGGTCGTCTGCTGAAGCTTTCTTT. Translated, it gives CATRGQGSSAEAFF.

This clone showed up just a few times. This rearrangement joins TRBV6-7 to TRBJ1-4, with 12 bases fitting TRBD1. TRBV6-7 is an ORF, and what it does is uncertain. Trimming removed 5 bases from V and 2 bases from J; junction bases left unmatched: 18. CDR3 length equals 21 residues. The CDR3 region is CASSPRPGQGARPGTNEKLFF. CDR3 in DNA: TGTGCCAGCAGTCCCCGTCCGGGACAGGGGGCCCGACCCGGGACTAATGAAAAACTGTTTTTT.

As to this clone: One end of the junction is discordant with germline, which a read error may explain. The chain recombines TRBV7-7 with TRBJ2-7; the D is unclear. The CDR3 runs 13 residues. Germline V gene sequence: CDR1 SSHAT, CDR2 FNYEAQ (reference sequence). CDR3 protein: CASSPTIGGEQYF. CDR3 DNA sequence: TGTGCTAGCAGCCCGACGATCGGTGGCGAGCAGTACTTC. The whole variable domain, filled in from reference TRBV7-7 and TRBJ2-7, reads GAGVSQSPRYKVTKRGQDVTLRCDPISSHATLYWYQQALGQGPEFLTYFNYEAQPDKSGLPSDRFSAERPEGSISTLTIQRTEQRDSAMYRCASSPTIGGEQYFGPGTRLTVT.

In this sample, this clone turned up a few times. This sequence joins TRBV28 and TRBJ1-5; 8 bases map to TRBD1. CDR1 is MDHEN, CDR2 SYDVKM, per germline. V was clipped by 8 bases and J by 5 bases; unmatched bases: 8. This CDR3 has 14 residues. CDR3: CASGDRSPYQPQHF. CDR3 sequence (DNA): TGTGCCAGCGGGGACAGGTCCCCCTATCAGCCCCAGCATTTT.

The genes are TRBV28 and TRBJ1-6; TRBD1 might be the D (6 bases). There are 17 residues in the CDR3. The V and J ends lost 4 bases and 7 bases respectively, with 20 bases between them. Germline V lookup: CDR1 MDHEN, CDR2 SYDVKM. CDR3 sequence reads: CASSSPKRGGTNSPLHF. The CDR3 nucleotides read TGTGCCAGCAGTTCCCCCAAACGGGGTGGGACAAATTCACCCCTCCACTTT.

This sequence joins TRBV10-3 and TRBJ1-6; D not resolved. CDR3 length equals 15 residues. The germline V and J ends were trimmed by 4 bases and 4 bases, with 11 bases remaining between them. Germline assignment: CDR1 ENHRY and CDR2 SYGVKD. This CDR3 reads CAISVGFLYNSPLHF. The CDR3 DNA reads TGTGCCATCAGTGTGGGGTTTCTTTATAATTCACCCCTCCACTTT.

The CDR3 region is CASRLGALTTKLFF. CDR3 coding DNA: TGTGCCAGCAGGTTGGGGGCCTTGACCACAAAACTGTTTTTT. V usage is TRBV28 and J usage is TRBJ1-4, with D possibly being TRBD1 (6 bases). CDR1 and CDR2 (germline): MDHEN, SYDVKM. The V and J ends lost 6 bases and 10 bases respectively, with 18 bases between them. CDR3 length: 14 residues.

The CDR3 DNA reads TGTGCCAGCAGCCAATTAGCCTCTGGGATTAGCGAGCAGTACTTC. Amino acids: CASSQLASGISEQYF. The rearrangement uses TRBV14 and TRBJ2-7; D gene unclear. This CDR3 comprises 15 residues. Germline V gives CDR1 SGHDN, CDR2 FVKESK. V lost 2 bases and J 6 bases, leaving 17 bases between the germline ends.

This clone was seen just once. The V call is TRBV25-1, the J call TRBJ2-2, with 7 positions matching TRBD1. Per germline, CDR1 MGHDK and CDR2 SYGVNS. The CDR3 extends over 14 amino acids. V was pared by 6 bases and J by 3 bases, with 4 bases of the junction left unmatched. In nucleotides, the CDR3 is TGTGCCAGCAGCCGCACAGGGGACACCGGGGAGCTGTTTTTT. Translation gives CASSRTGDTGELFF.